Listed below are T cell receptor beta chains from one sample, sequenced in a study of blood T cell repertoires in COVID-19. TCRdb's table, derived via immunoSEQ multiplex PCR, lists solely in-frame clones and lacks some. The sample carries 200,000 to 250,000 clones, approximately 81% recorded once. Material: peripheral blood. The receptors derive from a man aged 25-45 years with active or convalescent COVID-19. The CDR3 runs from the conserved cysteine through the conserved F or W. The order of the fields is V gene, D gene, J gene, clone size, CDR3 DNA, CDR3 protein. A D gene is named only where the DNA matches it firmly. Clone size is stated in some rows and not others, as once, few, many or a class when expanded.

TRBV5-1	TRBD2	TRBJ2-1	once	TGCGCCAGCAGCTTGACTAGCGGGAAGAATGAGCAGTTCTTC	CASSLTSGKNEQFF
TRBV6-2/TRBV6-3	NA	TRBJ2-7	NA	TGTGCCAGCAGCCGTCAGTACGAGCAGTACTTC	CASSRQYEQYF
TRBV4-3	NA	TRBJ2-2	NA	TGCGCCAGCAGCCAAGCAACAACAGGGTCAACAGCCCGGGAGCTGTTTTTT	CASSQATTGSTARELFF
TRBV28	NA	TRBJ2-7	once	TGTGCCAGCAGTTTATTTGGGGGCATCGAGCAGTACTTC	CASSLFGGIEQYF
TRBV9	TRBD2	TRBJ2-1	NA	TGTGCCAGCAGCGTTAGCGGGGGGGCCTCCTACAATGAGCAGTTCTTC	CASSVSGGASYNEQFF
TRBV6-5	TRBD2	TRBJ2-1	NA	TGTGCCAGCAAAAGACTAGCGGGAGCAAATGAGCAGTTCTTC	CASKRLAGANEQFF
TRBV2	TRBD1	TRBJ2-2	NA	TGTGCCAGCGGCCGGGACAGGGCGTCCGGGGAGCTGTTTTTT	CASGRDRASGELFF
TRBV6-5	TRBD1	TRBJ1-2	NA	TGTGCCAGCACCGACCCCGGGACAGGGGGTGGAGGCTACACCTTC	CASTDPGTGGGGYTF
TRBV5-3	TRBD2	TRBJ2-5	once	TGTGCCAGAAGCTTCGAAGCGGGAGTTCCCCAAGAGACCCAGTACTTC	CARSFEAGVPQETQYF
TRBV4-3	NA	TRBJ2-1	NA	TGCGCCAGCAGCCAAGATCCGAAACTGGACTACCTATACAATGAGCAGTTCTTC	CASSQDPKLDYLYNEQFF
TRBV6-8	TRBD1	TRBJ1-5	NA	TGTGCCAGCAGTCCCGGACAGGGGGCTAGGGGTGGCAATCAGCCCCAGCATTTT	CASSPGQGARGGNQPQHF
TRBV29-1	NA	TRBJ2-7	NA	TGCAGCGTTGAAGCGATGGACAGTTCCTACGAGCAGTACTTC	CSVEAMDSSYEQYF
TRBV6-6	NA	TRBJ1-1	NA	TGTGCCAGCAGTCATGACTGGGGCTACACTGAAGCTTTCTTT	CASSHDWGYTEAFF
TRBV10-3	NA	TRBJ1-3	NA	TGTGCCATCAGTGGAGCAGGCATCGGAAACACCATATATTTT	CAISGAGIGNTIYF
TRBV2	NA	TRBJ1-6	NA	TGTGCCAGCAGTGATCTAGGGGATCGTTCACCCCTCCACTTT	CASSDLGDRSPLHF
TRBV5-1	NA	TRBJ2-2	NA	TGCGCCAGCAGCCTACGACCCCGCGGGGAATCCGGGGAGCTGTTTTTT	CASSLRPRGESGELFF
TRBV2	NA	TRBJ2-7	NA	TGTGCCAGCAGTGAGTTAGGACCCACGGGAGATGAGCAGTACTTC	CASSELGPTGDEQYF
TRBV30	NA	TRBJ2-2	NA	TGTGCCTGGAGTTTCGGGGTACAAGGGACCGGGGAGCTGTTTTTT	CAWSFGVQGTGELFF
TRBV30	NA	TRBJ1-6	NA	TGTGCCTGGGGGAGGAGCTCCTATAATTCACCCCTCCACTTT	CAWGRSSYNSPLHF
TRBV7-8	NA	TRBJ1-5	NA	TGTGCCAGCAGCTTCAGAGGCGGGCGGACTAGCAATCAGCCCCAGCATTTT	CASSFRGGRTSNQPQHF
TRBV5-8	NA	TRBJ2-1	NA	TGTGCCAGCAGCTTAGTGGGAGGTGTCGATGAGCAGTTCTTC	CASSLVGGVDEQFF
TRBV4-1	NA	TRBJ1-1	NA	TGCGCCAGCAGCCAATTGGGCAGTGTGAACACTGAAGCTTTCTTT	CASSQLGSVNTEAFF
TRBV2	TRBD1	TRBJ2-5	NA	TGTGCCAGCAGTTCAGACAGGGGAACGGGAGAGACCCAGTACTTC	CASSSDRGTGETQYF
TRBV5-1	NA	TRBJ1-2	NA	TGCGCCAGCAGCCCCGGCGGAGGAAACTATGGCTACACCTTC	CASSPGGGNYGYTF
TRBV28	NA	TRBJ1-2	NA	TGTGCCAGCAGTTTCAGCGGGGCGTACGGCTACACCTTC	CASSFSGAYGYTF
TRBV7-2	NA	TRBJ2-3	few	TGTGCCAGCAGCCCTTGGGACTCCTCCACAGATACGCAGTATTTT	CASSPWDSSTDTQYF
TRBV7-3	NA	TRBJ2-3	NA	TGTGCCAGCAGCGCACAGGGTCTGGGCACAGATACGCAGTATTTT	CASSAQGLGTDTQYF
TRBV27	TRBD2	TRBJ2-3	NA	TGTGCCACCAAGGGATCTAGCGGGACAGATACGCAGTATTTT	CATKGSSGTDTQYF
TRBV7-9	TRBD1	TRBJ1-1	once	TGTGCCAGCAGCTGGGACAGGGGGAGGGCTGAAGCTTTCTTT	CASSWDRGRAEAFF
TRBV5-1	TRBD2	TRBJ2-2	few	TGCGCCAGCACAACTAGCGGGGGGTTCGAGTCCGGGGAGCTGTTTTTT	CASTTSGGFESGELFF
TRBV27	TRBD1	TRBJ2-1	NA	TGTGCCAGCAGTCCCCCCGGACAGGCAAACCCTCAGTTCTTC	CASSPPGQANPQFF
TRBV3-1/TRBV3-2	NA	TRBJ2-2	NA	TGTGCCAGCAGCCAAGACAATTTGAACACCGGGGAGCTGTTTTTT	CASSQDNLNTGELFF
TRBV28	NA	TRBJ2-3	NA	TGTGCCAGCAGTTTAACTGGGGCAGGGGATAGGGATACGCAGTATTTT	CASSLTGAGDRDTQYF
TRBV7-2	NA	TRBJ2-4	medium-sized	TGTGCCAGCAGCTTAGGGGGCGAAAACATTCAGTACTTC	CASSLGGENIQYF
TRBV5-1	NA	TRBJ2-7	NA	TGCGCCAGCAGCTTTGGCAACGAGCAGTACTTC	CASSFGNEQYF
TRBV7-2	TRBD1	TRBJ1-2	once	TGTGCCAGCAGCTTAGACAGGGGGCAAGGAGGCTACACCTTC	CASSLDRGQGGYTF
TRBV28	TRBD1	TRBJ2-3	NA	TGTGTGACAGGGGTGGGAGATACGCAGTATTTT	CVTGVGDTQYF
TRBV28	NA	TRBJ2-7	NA	TGTGCCAGCAGCCCGACTAACTACGAGCAGTACTTC	CASSPTNYEQYF
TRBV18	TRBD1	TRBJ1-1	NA	TGTGCCAGCTCAGTCGGACAGGGAGAAACTGAAGCTTTCTTT	CASSVGQGETEAFF
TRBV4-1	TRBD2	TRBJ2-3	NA	TGCGCCAGCAGCTTGAGACTAGCGGGAGGGGGCACAGATACGCAGTATTTT	CASSLRLAGGGTDTQYF
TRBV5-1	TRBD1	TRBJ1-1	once	TGCGCCAGCAGCTTGCAAGGGGGCAGGAACACTGAAGCTTTCTTT	CASSLQGGRNTEAFF
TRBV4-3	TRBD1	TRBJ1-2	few	TGCGCCAGCAGCCCACGAGGGACAGGGTCCCTCGGAAGGGGCTACACCTTC	CASSPRGTGSLGRGYTF
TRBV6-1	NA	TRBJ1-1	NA	TGTGCCAGCAGTGAATATGGACAGTCTGAAGCTTTCTTT	CASSEYGQSEAFF
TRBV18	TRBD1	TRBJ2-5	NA	TGTGCCAGCTCACCAGGGACAGGGGATCAAGAGACCCAGTACTTC	CASSPGTGDQETQYF
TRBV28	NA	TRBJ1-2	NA	TGTGCCAGCAGTTTACCTGGAGATGGCTACACCTTC	CASSLPGDGYTF
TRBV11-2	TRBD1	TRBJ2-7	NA	TGTGCCAGCAGCCAGGGGACAGGGGGCTCCTACGAGCAGTACTTC	CASSQGTGGSYEQYF
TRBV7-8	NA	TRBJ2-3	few	TGTGCCAGCAGCTTAGCGCTGGCGGGATCGGGCCAAGATACGCAGTATTTT	CASSLALAGSGQDTQYF
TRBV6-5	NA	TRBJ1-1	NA	TGTGCCAGCAAGGGTGGGACACTGAACACTGAAGCTTTCTTT	CASKGGTLNTEAFF
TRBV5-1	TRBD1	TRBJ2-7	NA	TGCGCCAGCAGCCTGTCCTATGACAGGGGGGGCGAGCAGTACTTC	CASSLSYDRGGEQYF
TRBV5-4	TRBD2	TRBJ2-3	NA	TGTGCCAGCAGCTTGACGGGCAGCGGGGGGGCTCATACGCAGTATTTT	CASSLTGSGGAHTQYF
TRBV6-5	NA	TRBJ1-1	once	TGTGCCGGGGGGGACATTGACGGCACTGAAGCTTTCTTT	CAGGDIDGTEAFF